These 26 T cell receptor beta chains share one sample of origin, sequenced in a study of Ad26.COV2.S vaccination and SARS-CoV-2 variants. As to treatment: over 15 received Ad26.COV2.S at low or high dose, single or two shots; about 5 received placebo; per-sample allocation not given. All samples were drawn on day 63, counting from the first vaccine or placebo injection. TCRdb's table, derived via immunoSEQ multiplex PCR, lists solely in-frame clones and lacks some. This sample yields roughly 450,000 clones, of which about 93% are seen a single time; 10% to 15% belongs to the top ten. Sequences were derived from peripheral blood, sampled in a trial of Ad26.COV2.S vaccine versus placebo. All receptors come from a person aged 18-65 years who received the Ad26.COV2.S COVID-19 vaccine or a placebo.

This clone appeared once. The chain combines TRBV3-1 (or the pseudogene TRBV3-2) with TRBJ2-5; 10 bases line up with TRBD2. Germline lookup yields CDR1 LGHDT and CDR2 YNNKEL (reference sequence). J was trimmed by 4 bases and V by 4 bases; bases with no gene match: 9. The CDR3 totals 16 residues. The CDR3 DNA sequence: TGTGCCAGCAGCCCACGAACAGCGGGGGGGGTAGAGACCCAGTACTTC. Amino acid sequence: CASSPRTAGGVETQYF.

The chain employs TRBV15 and TRBJ1-4, with D hard to call. Germline V gene data show CDR1 as LNHNV and CDR2 as YYDKDF (reference sequence). The CDR3 length is 16 residues. V gave up 0 bases and J gave up 0 bases, with 8 bases separating them. The CDR3 reads CATSRDGGTTNEKLFF. In DNA form, the CDR3 reads TGTGCCACCAGCAGAGACGGAGGGACAACTAATGAAAAACTGTTTTTT. Using reference TRBV15 and TRBJ1-4 for the parts outside the CDR3, the full variable domain is DAMVIQNPRYQVTQFGKPVTLSCSQTLNHNVMYWYQQKSSQAPKLLFHYYDKDFNNEADTPDNFQSRRPNTSFCFLDIRSPGLGDTAMYLCATSRDGGTTNEKLFFGSGTQLSVL.

The rearrangement links TRBV9 to TRBJ1-2; D is unresolved. Germline values: CDR1 SGDLS, CDR2 YYNGEE. Deletions cut 4 bases from V and 0 bases from J, with 13 bases between. This CDR3 contains 15 residues. CDR3 protein: CASSPETFSNYGYTF. The CDR3 DNA reads as TGTGCCAGCAGCCCCGAGACATTTTCTAACTATGGCTACACCTTC. The variable domain in full, with the rest retrieved from reference TRBV9 and TRBJ1-2, is DSGVTQTPKHLITATGQRVTLRCSPRSGDLSVYWYQQSLDQGLQFLIQYYNGEERAKGNILERFSAQQFPDLHSELNLSSLELGDSALYFCASSPETFSNYGYTFGSGTRLTVV.

This chain uses TRBV30 with TRBJ2-7; 10 positions agree with TRBD1. This CDR3 has 13 residues. Germline lookup yields CDR1 GTSNPN and CDR2 SVGIG (reference sequence). V was clipped by 1 base and J by 7 bases; unmatched bases: 4. For the CDR3, the DNA is TGTGCCTGGAGTGGACAGGGGGCCGGTGAGCAGTACTTC. Protein sequence: CAWSGQGAGEQYF.

The genes are TRBV12-3 or TRBV12-4 and TRBJ2-1; D is ambiguous. This CDR3 comprises 12 residues. Trimming removed 4 bases from V and 4 bases from J, with 5 bases in between. CDR3 in amino acids: CASSWIYNEQFF. The CDR3 bases are TGTGCCAGCAGTTGGATTTACAATGAGCAGTTCTTC.

The chain links TRBV9 to TRBJ2-2; D remains ambiguous. CDR1 and CDR2 from the germline V gene are SGDLS and YYNGEE. V was cut by 0 bases and J by 0 bases, with 9 bases left in between. The CDR3 is 16 amino acids. This chain's CDR3 is CASSVGGLSNTGELFF. CDR3 in DNA: TGTGCCAGCAGCGTAGGAGGATTATCGAACACCGGGGAGCTGTTTTTT.

The V call is TRBV29-1, the J call TRBJ2-2; D possibly matches TRBD1 or TRBD2 (5 bases each). Germline loops: CDR1 SQVTM, CDR2 ANQGSEA. Trimming shortened V by 0 bases and J by 7 bases, and 15 bases separated the two germline ends. The CDR3 consists of 15 residues. CDR3 in amino acids: CSVEDPAGTVGELFF. The CDR3 DNA follows: TGCAGCGTTGAAGATCCAGCAGGGACGGTCGGGGAGCTGTTTTTT.

This sequence joins TRBV28 and TRBJ2-3; the match to TRBD2 covers 12 bases. CDR3 size: 15 residues. Germline assignment: CDR1 MDHEN and CDR2 SYDVKM. V trimming: 6 bases; J trimming: 3 bases; junction bases outside the gene matches: 4. CDR3 sequence (DNA): TGTGCCAGCAGCCCCGGGACTAGCGGGACAGATACGCAGTATTTT. Amino acid sequence: CASSPGTSGTDTQYF.

V is TRBV5-4 and J is TRBJ2-5, with D tentatively TRBD2 (6 bases). This CDR3 region has 14 residues. Germline loops: CDR1 SGHNT, CDR2 YYREEE (reference sequence). V lost 3 bases and J 1 base, leaving 10 bases between the germline ends. The CDR3 DNA sequence: TGTGCCAGCAGCTCGGGACTTTTCCAAGAGACCCAGTACTTC. Translation gives CASSSGLFQETQYF.

The chain is built from TRBV4-1 and TRBJ2-7; TRBD2 matches 8 bases. Germline V gene sequence: CDR1 MGHRA, CDR2 YSYEKL. The trim removed 0 bases at V and 3 bases at J, leaving 13 bases unmatched. This CDR3 contains 18 residues. CDR3 loop: CASSQDRGGKAGDYEQYF. In DNA form, the CDR3 reads TGCGCCAGCAGCCAAGACAGGGGAGGAAAAGCGGGGGACTACGAGCAGTACTTC.

The gene calls are TRBV11-3 and TRBJ2-1; 8 nucleotides agree with TRBD2. CDR1 and CDR2 from the germline V gene are SGHNT and YENEEA. The CDR3 is made up of 17 amino acids. V dropped 0 bases and J dropped 4; count of bases not matched to a gene: 8. DNA for the CDR3: TGTGCCAGCAGCTTAGATTGGGCTAGCGGGCGGTACAATGAGCAGTTCTTC. It yields the protein CASSLDWASGRYNEQFF.

This clone appeared a single time. The genes are TRBV5-6 and TRBJ2-1, with D perhaps TRBD1 (5 bases). The CDR3 runs 15 residues. Per the germline V gene, CDR1 is SGHDT and CDR2 is YYEEEE. V lost 0 bases and J 0 bases, leaving 7 bases between the germline ends. The CDR3 loop reads CASSLVRASYNEQFF. As DNA, the CDR3 is TGTGCCAGCAGCTTGGTCAGGGCCTCCTACAATGAGCAGTTCTTC. Full variable domain (remainder filled in from reference TRBV5-6 and TRBJ2-1): DAGVTQSPTHLIKTRGQQVTLRCSPKSGHDTVSWYQQALGQGPQFIFQYYEEEERQRGNFPDRFSGHQFPNYSSELNVNALLLGDSALYLCASSLVRASYNEQFFGPGTRLTVL.

The genes are TRBV29-1 and TRBJ1-1, with TRBD1 matching over 9 bases. Germline trimming cut 6 bases from V and 3 bases from J; bases unmatched to any gene: 14. The CDR3 runs to 16 residues. Per germline, CDR1 SQVTM and CDR2 ANQGSEA. This CDR3 is CSVQGARRSHDTEAFF. For the CDR3, the DNA is TGCAGCGTACAGGGGGCGCGTAGGTCTCACGACACTGAAGCTTTCTTT.

As concerns this clone: This specimen includes other DNA sequences encoding the same CDR3. The chain combines TRBV5-6 with TRBJ2-7; D ambiguous. Germline-derived CDR1 and CDR2 are SGHDT and YYEEEE. The CDR3 extends over 11 amino acids. Trimming took 2 bases from V and 1 from J, leaving 1 base between them. CDR3 residues: CASSFSYEQYF. Here the CDR3 DNA reads TGTGCCAGCAGCTTTTCCTACGAGCAGTACTTC.

This chain joins TRBV25-1 and TRBJ2-3; D unclear. CDR1 is MGHDK, CDR2 SYGVNS, per germline. V shed 4 bases and J shed 8 bases, with 4 bases lying between them. CDR3 length: 10 amino acids. The CDR3 is CASSGPTQYF. The CDR3 nucleotides read TGTGCCAGCAGTGGTCCTACGCAGTATTTT.

CDR3: CASSPIQRHNRLAQETQYF. Written as DNA, the CDR3 is TGTGCCAGCAGCCCAATTCAACGTCATAACCGACTAGCACAAGAGACCCAGTACTTC. The V call is TRBV3-1 (or the pseudogene TRBV3-2), the J call TRBJ2-5; 7 nucleotides align to TRBD2. This CDR3 region has 19 residues. Germline CDR1 reads LGHDT; CDR2 reads YNNKEL (reference sequence). V trimming: 4 bases; J trimming: 2 bases; junction bases outside the gene matches: 19.

This chain links TRBV19 with TRBJ1-5, with D hard to call. Germline CDR1 and CDR2: LNHDA and SQIVND (reference sequence). This CDR3 is 16 amino acids long. With 9 bases removed from V and 0 bases from J, the gap between germline ends came to 18 bases. This chain's CDR3 is CASDSVVDNSNQPQHF. CDR3 DNA: TGTGCCAGCGACTCCGTTGTCGACAATAGCAATCAGCCCCAGCATTTT.

DNA of the CDR3: TGTGCCAGCAGCTCGGGACAGGGGACCCCCTACGAGCAGTACTTC. Translating gives CASSSGQGTPYEQYF. The chain recombines TRBV28 with TRBJ2-7, with 10 nucleotides matching TRBD1. With 6 bases clipped from V and 2 bases from J, the junction kept 7 bases outside the gene matches. CDR3 length: 15 amino acids. Germline values: CDR1 MDHEN, CDR2 SYDVKM.

The chain combines TRBV7-2 with TRBJ2-1, with 8 nucleotides matching TRBD1. The ends lost 3 bases at V and 5 bases at J; junction bases unmatched: 6. CDR1 SGHTA and CDR2 FQGNSA come from the germline V gene. The CDR3 extends over 15 amino acids. This CDR3 is CASSFDRGLDNEQFF. The CDR3 DNA follows: TGTGCCAGCAGCTTTGACAGGGGTCTCGACAATGAGCAGTTCTTC.

The V gene is TRBV4-3, the J gene TRBJ2-6, with 8 bases matching TRBD2. The CDR3 is made up of 16 amino acids. The germline CDR1 and CDR2 sequences are LGHNA and YSLEER. V trimming: 11 bases; J trimming: 0 bases; junction bases outside the gene matches: 9. The DNA of the CDR3 is TGCGCCCCCAGCCACGGGGGGGGCTCTGGGGCCAACGTCCTGACTTTC. Translated, it gives CAPSHGGGSGANVLTF.

For the CDR3, the DNA is TGTGCCAGCAGCCCTTCCCCCGAGGTTGTGGATACGCAGTATTTT. This encodes CASSPSPEVVDTQYF. The J gene is TRBJ2-3, the V gene TRBV7-9; the D is unclear. The CDR3 sequence is 15 residues long. The V end lost 5 bases, the J end lost 6 bases, and 18 bases lay between the germline ends. Germline-derived CDR1 and CDR2 are SEHNR and FQNEAQ (reference sequence).

This clone came up once. The chain links TRBV19 to TRBJ2-7; TRBD1 aligns across 10 bases. Germline V gene sequence: CDR1 LNHDA, CDR2 SQIVND (reference sequence). CDR3 size: 16 residues. Trimming took 4 bases from V and 5 from J; bases not matched to a gene: 11. CDR3 sequence: CASSKRPGQGFDEQYF. The CDR3 DNA sequence: TGTGCCAGTAGTAAACGACCGGGACAGGGGTTCGACGAGCAGTACTTC.

This sequence joins TRBV7-2 and TRBJ2-5; D is perhaps TRBD1 or TRBD2 (6 bases each). Germline V gene sequence: CDR1 SGHTA, CDR2 FQGNSA. This CDR3 contains 15 residues. The V gene lost 2 bases and the J gene lost 2 bases, with 12 bases spanning the gap. The CDR3: CASSLNGGGQETQYF. CDR3 nucleotides: TGTGCCAGCAGCTTAAACGGGGGCGGGCAAGAGACCCAGTACTTC.

The V call is TRBV6-5, the J call TRBJ2-7; 7 positions agree with TRBD1. Germline CDR1 and CDR2: MNHEY and SVGAGI. V trimming: 4 bases; J trimming: 2 bases; junction bases outside the gene matches: 5. The CDR3 has 14 residues. The CDR3 reads CASSSPGQTYEQYF. The CDR3 nucleotides read TGTGCCAGCAGTTCCCCGGGACAGACCTACGAGCAGTACTTC.

Only one count was recorded for this clone. The chain links TRBV7-6 to TRBJ2-3, with D perhaps TRBD2 (6 bases). This CDR3 has 14 residues. Germline V gene data show CDR1 as SGHVS and CDR2 as FNYEAQ. V lost 2 bases, J lost 6 bases, and 12 bases lay in between. This chain's CDR3 is CASSLSGESDTQYF. Written as DNA, the CDR3 is TGTGCCAGCAGCTTATCGGGAGAATCGGATACGCAGTATTTT. Using reference TRBV7-6 and TRBJ2-3 for the parts outside the CDR3, the full variable domain is GAGVSQSPRYKVTKRGQDVALRCDPISGHVSLYWYRQALGQGPEFLTYFNYEAQQDKSGLPNDRFSAERPEGSISTLTIQRTEQRDSAMYRCASSLSGESDTQYFGPGTRLTVL.

The chain recombines TRBV16 with TRBJ2-1; D is uncertain. Between the trimmed V and J ends, which lost 5 bases and 5 bases, there was a span of 7 bases. The germline V gene encodes CDR1 KGHSY and CDR2 FQNENV. The CDR3 consists of 12 residues. The CDR3 region is CASSLGNNEQFF. CDR3 nucleotides: TGTGCCAGCAGCTTAGGGAACAATGAGCAGTTCTTC. Filled out from reference TRBV16 and TRBJ2-1, the complete variable domain reads GEEVAQTPKHLVRGEGQKAKLYCAPIKGHSYVFWYQQVLKNEFKFLISFQNENVFDETGMPKERFSAKCLPNSPCSLEIQATKLEDSAVYFCASSLGNNEQFFGPGTRLTVL.